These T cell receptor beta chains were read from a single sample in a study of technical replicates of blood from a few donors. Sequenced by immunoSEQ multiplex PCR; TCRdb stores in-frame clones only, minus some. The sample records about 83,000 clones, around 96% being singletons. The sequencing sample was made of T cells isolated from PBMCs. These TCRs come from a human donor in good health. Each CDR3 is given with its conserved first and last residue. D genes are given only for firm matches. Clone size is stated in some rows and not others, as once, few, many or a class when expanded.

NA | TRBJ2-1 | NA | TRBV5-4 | CASSQLFLDEQFF | TGTGCCAGCAGCCAACTATTTCTGGATGAGCAGTTCTTC
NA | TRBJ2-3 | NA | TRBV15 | CATSRHSGDTQYF | TGTGCCACCAGCAGACATAGTGGTGATACGCAGTATTTT
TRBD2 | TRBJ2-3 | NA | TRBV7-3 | CASSSGLVPDTQYF | TGTGCCAGCAGCTCAGGACTAGTCCCAGATACGCAGTATTTT
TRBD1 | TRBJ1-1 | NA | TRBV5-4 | CASSVGQGVTEAFF | TGTGCCAGCAGCGTGGGACAGGGGGTCACTGAAGCTTTCTTT
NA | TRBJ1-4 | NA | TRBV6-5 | CASSLTVQEKLFF | TGTGCCAGCAGTCTGACAGTACAAGAAAAACTGTTTTTT
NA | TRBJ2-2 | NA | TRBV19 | CASSIDRGTGELFF | TGTGCCAGTAGTATAGACAGGGGAACCGGGGAGCTGTTTTTT
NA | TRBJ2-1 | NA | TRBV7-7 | CASSLVWREINNEQFF | TGTGCCAGCAGCTTAGTTTGGCGGGAAATTAACAATGAGCAGTTCTTC
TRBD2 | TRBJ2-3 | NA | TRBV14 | CASSPIASGSLHTQYF | TGTGCCAGCAGCCCAATTGCTAGCGGGAGTCTACATACGCAGTATTTT
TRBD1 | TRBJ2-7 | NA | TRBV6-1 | CASRYRGPLLYEQYF | TGTGCCAGCAGATACAGGGGGCCATTACTCTACGAGCAGTACTTC
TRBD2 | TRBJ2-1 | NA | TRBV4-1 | CASSQGKAGDPSYNEQFF | TGCGCCAGCAGCCAAGGAAAGGCGGGAGACCCGTCCTACAATGAGCAGTTCTTC
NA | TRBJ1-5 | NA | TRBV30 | CAWSAPGNQPQHF | TGTGCCTGGAGTGCTCCAGGAAATCAGCCCCAGCATTTT
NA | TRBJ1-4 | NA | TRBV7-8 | CASSLTATNEKLFF | TGTGCCAGCAGCTTAACGGCAACTAATGAAAAACTGTTTTTT
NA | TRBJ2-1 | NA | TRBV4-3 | CASSQDIGSTQFF | TGCGCCAGCAGCCAAGATATTGGGAGTACGCAGTTCTTC
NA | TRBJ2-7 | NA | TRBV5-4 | CASSLEYNSYEQYF | TGTGCCAGCAGCTTGGAGTACAACTCCTACGAGCAGTACTTC
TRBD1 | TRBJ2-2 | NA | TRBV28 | CASSSGTENTGELFF | TGTGCCAGCAGTTCCGGGACAGAAAACACCGGGGAGCTGTTTTTT
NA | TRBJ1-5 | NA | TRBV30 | CAWSVRRGAVQPQHF | TGTGCCTGGAGTGTACGAAGAGGTGCGGTACAGCCCCAGCATTTT
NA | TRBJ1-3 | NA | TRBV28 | CASSFDPGGSGNTIYF | TGTGCCAGCAGCTTCGACCCCGGAGGATCTGGAAACACCATATATTTT
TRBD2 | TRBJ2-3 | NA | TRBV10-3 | CAISDHAGGPKDTQYF | TGTGCCATCAGTGATCACGCGGGAGGGCCGAAAGATACGCAGTATTTT
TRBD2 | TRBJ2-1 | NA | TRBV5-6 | CASSFGTSVTNEQFF | TGTGCCAGCAGCTTCGGGACTAGCGTCACTAATGAGCAGTTCTTC
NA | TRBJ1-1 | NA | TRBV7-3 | CASSLAQNTEAFF | TGTGCCAGCAGCTTAGCACAGAACACTGAAGCTTTCTTT
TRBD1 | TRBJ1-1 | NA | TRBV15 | CATSRTGDTRLNTEAFF | TGTGCCACCAGCAGGACAGGGGACACCCGACTGAACACTGAAGCTTTCTTT
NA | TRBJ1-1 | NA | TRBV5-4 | CASSLADTEAFF | TGTGCCAGCAGCTTGGCGGACACTGAAGCTTTCTTT
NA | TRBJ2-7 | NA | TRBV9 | CASSAGGTDSYEQYF | TGTGCCAGCAGCGCCGGAGGGACAGATTCCTACGAGCAGTACTTC
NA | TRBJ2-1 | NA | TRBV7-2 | CASSLELSDYNEQFF | TGTGCCAGCAGCTTAGAGCTTAGCGACTACAATGAGCAGTTCTTC
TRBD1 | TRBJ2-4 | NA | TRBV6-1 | CASSDFGTGLFRAKNIQYF | TGTGCCAGCAGTGATTTTGGGACAGGGCTATTCCGAGCCAAAAACATTCAGTACTTC
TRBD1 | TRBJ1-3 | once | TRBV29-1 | CSVVTGAGNTIYF | TGCAGCGTTGTTACAGGGGCAGGAAACACCATATATTTT
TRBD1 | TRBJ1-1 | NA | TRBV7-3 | CASSHRQGVDTEAFF | TGTGCCAGCAGCCATCGACAGGGGGTTGACACTGAAGCTTTCTTT
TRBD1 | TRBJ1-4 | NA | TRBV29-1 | CSVGTAVGEKLFF | TGCAGCGTCGGGACAGCCGTAGGGGAAAAACTGTTTTTT
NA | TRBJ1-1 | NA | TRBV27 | CASSLSRRVNTEAFF | TGTGCCAGCAGTTTATCGAGGCGGGTGAACACTGAAGCTTTCTTT
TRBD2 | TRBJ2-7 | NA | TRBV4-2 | CASSQGREGYYEQYF | TGTGCCAGCAGCCAAGGGCGGGAGGGATACTACGAGCAGTACTTC
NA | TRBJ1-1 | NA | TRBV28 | CASSFPLRDYMNTEAFF | TGTGCCAGCAGTTTCCCCTTGAGGGACTACATGAACACTGAAGCTTTCTTT
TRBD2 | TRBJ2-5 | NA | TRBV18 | CASSPIGLAGFQETQYF | TGTGCCAGCTCACCTATCGGACTAGCGGGCTTCCAAGAGACCCAGTACTTC
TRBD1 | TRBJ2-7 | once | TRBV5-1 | CASSIGQGAIYEQYF | TGCGCCAGCAGCATAGGACAGGGGGCCATCTACGAGCAGTACTTC
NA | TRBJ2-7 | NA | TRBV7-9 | CASSLAGAVYEQYF | TGTGCCAGCAGCTTAGCGGGAGCTGTTTACGAGCAGTACTTC
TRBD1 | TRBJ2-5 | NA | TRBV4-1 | CASSQVWTGSQETQYF | TGCGCCAGCAGCCAAGTCTGGACAGGGTCCCAAGAGACCCAGTACTTC
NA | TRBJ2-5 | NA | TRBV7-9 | CASSLTYSTKTQYF | TGTGCCAGCAGCTTGACTTATAGCACGAAGACCCAGTACTTC
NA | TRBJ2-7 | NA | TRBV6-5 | CASSITAEGHYEQYF | TGTGCCAGCAGCATCACCGCGGAGGGCCACTACGAGCAGTACTTC
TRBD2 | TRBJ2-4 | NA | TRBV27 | CASSTTASGLNIQYF | TGTGCCAGCAGTACTACAGCTAGCGGATTAAACATTCAGTACTTC
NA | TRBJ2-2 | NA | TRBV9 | CASSVLASGELFF | TGTGCCAGCAGCGTCCTAGCTAGTGGGGAGCTGTTTTTT
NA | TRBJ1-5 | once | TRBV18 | CASFGQLNQPQHF | TGTGCCAGCTTTGGACAGCTAAATCAGCCCCAGCATTTT
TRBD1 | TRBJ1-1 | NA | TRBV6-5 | CASRPLDRLNTEAFF | TGTGCCAGCAGACCACTGGACAGGTTGAACACTGAAGCTTTCTTT
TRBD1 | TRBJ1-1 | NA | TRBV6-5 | CASSFGTDTEAFF | TGTGCCAGCAGTTTCGGGACAGACACTGAAGCTTTCTTT
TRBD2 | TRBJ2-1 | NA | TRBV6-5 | CASSYLAGGGNEQFF | TGTGCCAGCAGTTATCTAGCGGGAGGGGGTAATGAGCAGTTCTTC
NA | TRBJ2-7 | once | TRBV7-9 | CASSLGRVEFSYEQYF | TGTGCCAGCAGCTTAGGTCGGGTCGAATTCTCCTACGAGCAGTACTTC